This T cell receptor (beta chain) was recovered during a study of shared clonotypes between healthy human individuals. Study outcomes and limitations: The sharing of roughly 5% of naive CD4 clonotypes was seen across several donors. Among non-shared clonotypes, generation probabilities were lower than among those shared by all four donors.

Sequenced by immunoSEQ multiplex PCR; TCRdb stores in-frame clones only, minus some. The sample holds about 96,000 clones, 60% to 70% seen once. V lost 3 bases to trimming and J lost 1 base; unmatched junction nucleotides: 4. Germline assignment: CDR1 MNHNS and CDR2 SASEGT. The CDR3 sequence is 15 residues long. This clone was detected a few times. Its specificity is unknown. Sequencing was done on a sample of memory CD8+ T cells sorted from blood. The sample's subset: CD45RO+ cells pooled with CCR7-negative TemRA cells. This chain joins TRBV6-1 and TRBJ2-7, with 9 bases identical to TRBD1. The TCR originated in a man in his thirties or forties in good health. The CDR3 is CASSDLQGASYEQYF. In DNA, the CDR3 is TGTGCCAGCAGTGACTTACAGGGGGCTTCCTACGAGCAGTACTTC.